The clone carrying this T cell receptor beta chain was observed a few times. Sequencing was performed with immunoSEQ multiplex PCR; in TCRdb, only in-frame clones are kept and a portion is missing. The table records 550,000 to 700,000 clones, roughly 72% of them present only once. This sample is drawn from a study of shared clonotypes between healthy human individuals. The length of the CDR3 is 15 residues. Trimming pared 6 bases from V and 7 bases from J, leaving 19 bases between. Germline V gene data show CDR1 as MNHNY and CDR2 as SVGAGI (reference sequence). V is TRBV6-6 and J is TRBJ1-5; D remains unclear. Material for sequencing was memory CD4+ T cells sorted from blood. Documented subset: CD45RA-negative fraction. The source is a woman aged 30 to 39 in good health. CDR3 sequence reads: CASSHLWGGKQPQHF. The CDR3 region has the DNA TGTGCCAGCAGCCACCTTTGGGGAGGGAAACAGCCCCAGCATTTT.